These 7 T cell receptor beta chains originate from one sample sequenced in a study of TIL therapy for anti-PD-1-resistant metastatic lung cancer. Documented time point: pre-treatment sample, taken before nivolumab and TIL therapy. Pleural nodules or supraclavicular lymph nodes made up most of the excised metastases sampled. Sequencing used immunoSEQ v3. The data were produced by immunoSEQ multiplex PCR, yet TCRdb's version contains in-frame clones alone and is incomplete. The sample consists of tens of thousands of clones, less than 75% of them appearing once. Sequences were derived from tumor tissue, sampled at baseline. The receptors come from a person between 25 and 80 years old with non-small cell lung cancer.

The gene calls are TRBV19 and TRBJ2-1, with a tentative D call TRBD2 (6 bases). V was pared by 5 bases and J by 7 bases, with 9 bases between. The CDR3 covers 12 residues. Germline values: CDR1 LNHDA, CDR2 SQIVND (reference sequence). CDR3 protein: CASSSGGNEQFF. Written as DNA, the CDR3 is TGTGCCAGTAGTTCTGGGGGGAATGAGCAGTTCTTC.

The V call is TRBV9, the J call TRBJ1-3, with D perhaps matching TRBD1 (5 bases). Trimming took off 4 bases at V and 0 bases at J, with 14 bases between the two ends. The CDR3 covers 16 residues. CDR1 SGDLS and CDR2 YYNGEE come from the germline V gene. Written as DNA, the CDR3 is TGTGCCAGCAGCATAATGTCTCAGGGCTCTGGAAACACCATATATTTT. Its translation is CASSIMSQGSGNTIYF.

The chain couples TRBV5-1 to TRBJ2-3; D is unclear. In germline, CDR1 is SGHRS, CDR2 YFSETQ. Trimming removed 1 base at V and 6 bases at J, with 9 bases between. The CDR3 has 13 amino acids. CDR3 amino acids: CASSLTLVDTQYF. DNA of the CDR3: TGCGCCAGCAGCTTGACCCTGGTGGATACGCAGTATTTT.

The chain couples TRBV5-1 to TRBJ1-4; 7 nucleotides agree with TRBD1. After removal of 4 bases from V and 0 bases from J, the junction contained 3 bases not matched to a gene. Germline V gives CDR1 SGHRS, CDR2 YFSETQ. The CDR3 consists of 15 residues. The CDR3 nucleotides are TGCGCCAGCAGCGTGGGGACAGCAACTAATGAAAAACTGTTTTTT. It codes for CASSVGTATNEKLFF.

The V call is TRBV28, the J call TRBJ2-7; TRBD2 matches 8 bases. Trimming cost V 3 bases and J 5 bases; bases outside gene matches: 12. This CDR3 spans 16 amino acids. CDR1 and CDR2 (germline): MDHEN, SYDVKM. CDR3: CASSLETAGVGNEQYF. In DNA form, the CDR3 reads TGTGCCAGCAGTTTGGAAACAGCGGGGGTGGGTAACGAGCAGTACTTC.

The rearrangement links TRBV4-1 to TRBJ2-7; D perhaps matches TRBD1 (6 bases). V was clipped by 4 bases and J by 1 base, with 11 bases between them. Germline V gene data show CDR1 as MGHRA and CDR2 as YSYEKL. The CDR3 has 14 residues. The CDR3 is CASSRDGTSYEQYF. The CDR3 region has the DNA TGCGCCAGCAGCCGCGACGGGACATCCTACGAGCAGTACTTC.

The chain carries TRBV11-2 and TRBJ2-3; D may be TRBD1 (6 bases). Germline V gene sequence: CDR1 SGHAT, CDR2 FQNNGV. V lost 5 bases to trimming and J lost 5 bases, with 14 bases between them. The CDR3 contains 14 residues. As DNA, the CDR3 is TGTGCCAGCAGCGATCAGGGGCGAGGAGATACGCAGTATTTT. As protein: CASSDQGRGDTQYF.